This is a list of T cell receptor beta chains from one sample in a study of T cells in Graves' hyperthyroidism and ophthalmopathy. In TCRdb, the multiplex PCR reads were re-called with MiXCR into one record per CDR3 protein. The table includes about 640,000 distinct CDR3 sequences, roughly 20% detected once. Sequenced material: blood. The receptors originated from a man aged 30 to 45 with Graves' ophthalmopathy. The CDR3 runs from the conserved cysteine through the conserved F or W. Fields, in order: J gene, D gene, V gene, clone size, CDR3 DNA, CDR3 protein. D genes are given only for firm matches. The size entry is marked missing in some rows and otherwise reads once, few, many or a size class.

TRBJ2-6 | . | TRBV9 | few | TGTGCCAGCAGCTTCAACGGAGGCTCTGGGGCCAACGTCCTGACTTTC | CASSFNGGSGANVLTF
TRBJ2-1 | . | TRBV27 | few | TGTGCCAGCAGCCCCGGGGGTCGCTACAATGAGCAGTTCTTC | CASSPGGRYNEQFF
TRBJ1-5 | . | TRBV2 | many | TGTGCCAGCCGTCGGGGGGATGGCAATCAGCCCCAGCATTTT | CASRRGDGNQPQHF
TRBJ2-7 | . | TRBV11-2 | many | TGTGCCAGCAGCTCAAGGGGGACTCGTTACGAGCAGTACTTC | CASSSRGTRYEQYF
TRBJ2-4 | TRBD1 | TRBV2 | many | TGTGCCAGCACCGACAGGGCCGCAAAAAACATTCAGTACTTC | CASTDRAAKNIQYF
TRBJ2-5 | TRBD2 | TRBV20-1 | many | TGCAGTGCTAGAGACGGCTCGGGAGGGGAAGAGACCCAGTACTTC | CSARDGSGGEETQYF
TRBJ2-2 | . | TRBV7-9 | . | TGTGCCAGCAGTCTCCGTATTGGCACCGGGGAGCTGTTTTTT | CASSLRIGTGELFF
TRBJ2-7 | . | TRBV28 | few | TGTGCCAGCAGTTTGTCCTGGAAAAGGTACGAGCAGTACTTC | CASSLSWKRYEQYF
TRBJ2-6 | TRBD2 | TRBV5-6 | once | TGTGCCAGCAGCTTGGAGGCGGGAGGGCCGTTTGGGGCCAACGTCCTGACTTTC | CASSLEAGGPFGANVLTF
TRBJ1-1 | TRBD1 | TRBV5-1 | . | TGCGCCAGCAGCTCGAGGACAGGGGGGATGAACACTGAAGCTTTCTTT | CASSSRTGGMNTEAFF
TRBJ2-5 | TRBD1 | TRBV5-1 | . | TGCGCCAGCAGCTGGACTGGGACAGAAGAGACCCAGTACTTC | CASSWTGTEETQYF
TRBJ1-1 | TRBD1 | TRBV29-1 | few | TGCAGCGTTCGAGGGGGCTCGGGCACTGAAGCTTTCTTT | CSVRGGSGTEAFF
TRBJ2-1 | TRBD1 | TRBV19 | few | TGTGCCAGTGAGGACAGGGGGTTGAACAATGAGCAGTTCTTC | CASEDRGLNNEQFF
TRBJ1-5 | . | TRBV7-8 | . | TGTGCCAGCAGCTTAGAAGCGGGGGCGCGAGATCAGCCCCAGCATTTT | CASSLEAGARDQPQHF
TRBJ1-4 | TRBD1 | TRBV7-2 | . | TGTGCCAGCAGCGGAAGACAGGGGTTTAGTGAAAAACTGTTTTTT | CASSGRQGFSEKLFF
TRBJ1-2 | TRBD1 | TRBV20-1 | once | TGCAGTGCCACCGACAGGGGATTTGATGGCTACACCTTC | CSATDRGFDGYTF
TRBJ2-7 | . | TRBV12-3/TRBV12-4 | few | TGTGCCAGCAGTTTAGGGGGCATCGAATACGAGCAGTACTTC | CASSLGGIEYEQYF
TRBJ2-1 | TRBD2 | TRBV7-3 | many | TGTGCCAGCAGCTCCGGGACTAGCGGGGTCCATGAGCAGTTCTTC | CASSSGTSGVHEQFF
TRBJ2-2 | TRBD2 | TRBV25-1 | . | TGTGCCAGCAGGGCCAGCGGGAGGAACACCGGGGAGCTGTTTTTT | CASRASGRNTGELFF
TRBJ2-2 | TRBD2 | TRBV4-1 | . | TGTGCCAGCAGCCAAGCCGGGGGGGACACCGGGGAGCTGTTTTTT | CASSQAGGDTGELFF
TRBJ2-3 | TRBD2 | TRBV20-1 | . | TGCAGTGCCGAACGCCGACTATCCTTGCGGGAGGGCACAGATACGCAGTATTTT | CSAERRLSLREGTDTQYF
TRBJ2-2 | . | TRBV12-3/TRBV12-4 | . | TGTGCCAGCCGGGGGCGCCTTTATACCGGGGAGCTGTTTTTT | CASRGRLYTGELFF
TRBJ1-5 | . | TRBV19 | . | TGTGCCAGTAGTATAGAGGAGGGGCCGGATCAGCCCCAGCATTTT | CASSIEEGPDQPQHF
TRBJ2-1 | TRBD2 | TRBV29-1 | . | TGCAGCGTTGTTCACACGGGACTAGCGGTCAACAATGAGCAGTTCTTC | CSVVHTGLAVNNEQFF
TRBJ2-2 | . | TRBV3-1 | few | TGTGCCAGCAGCCAAGATGGGGGGACCGGGGAGCTGTTTTTT | CASSQDGGTGELFF
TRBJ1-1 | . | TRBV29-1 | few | TGCAGTACAAGTAACCGTATGAACACTGAAGCTTTCTTT | CSTSNRMNTEAFF
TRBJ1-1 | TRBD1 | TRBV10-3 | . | TGTGCCATCGGTAACTCGAGGACAGGTTACCCATCAGAAGCTTTCTTT | CAIGNSRTGYPSEAFF
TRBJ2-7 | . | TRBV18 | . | TGTGCCAGCTCACCACCGGCAACCGCTAGTCCGTACGAGCGGTACTTC | CASSPPATASPYERYF
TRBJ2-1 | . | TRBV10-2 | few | TGCGCCAGCAGTGATGACCCCTCCTACAATGAGCAGTTCTTC | CASSDDPSYNEQFF
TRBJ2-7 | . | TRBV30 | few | TGTGCCTGGAGTGTAGGCGAGTACGAGCAGTACTTC | CAWSVGEYEQYF
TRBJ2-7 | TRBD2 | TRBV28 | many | TGTGCCAGCATATCAGCGGGAGCCGACTACGAGCAGTACTTC | CASISAGADYEQYF
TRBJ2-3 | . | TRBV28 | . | TGTGCCAGCAGCCCCCCAGTGCCTAGCACAGATACGCAGTATTTT | CASSPPVPSTDTQYF
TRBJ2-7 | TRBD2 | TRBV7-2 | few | TGTGCCAGCAGCTCTGGCGGGGGGCTAGCGGGACCAACCTACGAGCAGTACTTC | CASSSGGGLAGPTYEQYF
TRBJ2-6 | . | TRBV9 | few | TGTGCCAGCAGCCACAGATCAGGGGCTAGCACGGCTGGGGCCAACGTCCTGACTTTC | CASSHRSGASTAGANVLTF
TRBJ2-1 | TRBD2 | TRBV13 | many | TGTGCCAGCAGCCTAGTGACTAGCGGTTCCTACAATGAGCAGTTCTTC | CASSLVTSGSYNEQFF
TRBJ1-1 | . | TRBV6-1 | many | TGTGCCAGCAGAGGGACGGGCGAGAACACTGAAGCTTTCTTT | CASRGTGENTEAFF
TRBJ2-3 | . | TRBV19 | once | TGTGCCAGTAGTACAGGGGGGACTCCAGGAGGGACAGATACGCAGTATTTT | CASSTGGTPGGTDTQYF
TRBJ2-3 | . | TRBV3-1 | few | TGTGCCAGCAGCCAACAAGACAAGTTTACAGATACGCAGTATTTT | CASSQQDKFTDTQYF
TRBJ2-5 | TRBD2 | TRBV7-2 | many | TGTGCCAGCAGCTCACTAGCGGGAGACGTTGAGACCCAGTACTTC | CASSSLAGDVETQYF
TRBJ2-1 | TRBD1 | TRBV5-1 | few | TGCGCCAGCAGCTCCTCCGGGACAGGGGGTCTATACAATGAGCAGTTCTTC | CASSSSGTGGLYNEQFF
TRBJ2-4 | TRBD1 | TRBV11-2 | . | TGTGCCAGCAGCCTGACAGGGGGGCTTGACATTCAGTACTTC | CASSLTGGLDIQYF
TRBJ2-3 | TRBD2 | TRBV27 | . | TGTGCCAGCAGTTATGCTTATTGGACTAGCGGGAGGACTGAGGCGTATTTT | CASSYAYWTSGRTEAYF
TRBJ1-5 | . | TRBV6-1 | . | TGTGCCAGCAGTGGGACCGTAATTTCCGGGAATAGCAATCAGCCCCAGCATTTT | CASSGTVISGNSNQPQHF
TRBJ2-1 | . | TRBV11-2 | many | TGTGCCAGCAGCGGGGGGCCCCAGACCTACAATGAGCAGTTCTTC | CASSGGPQTYNEQFF